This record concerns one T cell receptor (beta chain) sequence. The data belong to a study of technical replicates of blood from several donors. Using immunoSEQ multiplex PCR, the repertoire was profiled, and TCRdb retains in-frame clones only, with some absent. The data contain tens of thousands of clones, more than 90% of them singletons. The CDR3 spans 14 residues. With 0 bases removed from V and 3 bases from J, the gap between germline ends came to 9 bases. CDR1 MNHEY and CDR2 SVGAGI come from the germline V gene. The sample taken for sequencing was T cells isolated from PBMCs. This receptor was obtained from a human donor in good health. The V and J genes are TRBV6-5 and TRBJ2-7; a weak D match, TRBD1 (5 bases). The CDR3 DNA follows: TGTGCCAGCAGTTACTCGCCGACAGTCTACGAGCAGTACTTC. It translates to CASSYSPTVYEQYF.